This T cell receptor beta chain was recorded in a study of blood T cell repertoires in COVID-19 (dated by TCRdb to about 2020). Background for the entire study: Samples covering the acute and convalescent phases of COVID-19 were provided by collaborators in the United States, Italy and Spain. The material from the prospective study consisted of cDNA or gDNA derived from T cells, B-cell-depleted T cells, or PBMCs. Subjects who had been exposed to COVID-19, were actively infected with it, or had recovered from it provided the deeply sampled blood TCRbeta repertoires that made up the dataset. A freely available public database, intended as a resource for researchers studying the immune response to SARS-CoV-2, is where the repertoires were released. The samples were drawn from the first 160 participants of the ongoing ImmuneRACE study and from roughly 1,300 subjects provided by 6 global collaborators. Nearly every sample came with metadata listing a de-identified subject ID, COVID-19 status, age in years and sex. Where HLA class I and class II types were available, the types were taken from metadata supplied by the sample provider, not from assay-based typing.

For this clone: The clone's antigen remains unknown. The limits of the CDR3 on the DNA are not certain, so only TCRdb's listed CDR3 is given.

The collaborating institutions used their own protocols to collect whole blood in K2EDTA tubes. Collaborator samples were shipped for TCRbeta analysis as frozen whole blood, isolated PBMCs, or DNA extracted from either sample type. The immunoSEQ Assay, a bias-controlled multiplex PCR, was used to amplify TCRbeta CDR3 regions from genomic DNA. The paper's data handling went like this. Within the assay, amplification of reference gene primers was used to estimate how many nucleated cells each sample contained. To quantify the absolute abundance of each unique TCRbeta CDR3 rearrangement, sequence reads were collapsed and filtered. For each sample, productive Simpson clonality was calculated by taking the square root of Simpson's diversity index across productive rearrangements. The table comes from immuneACCESS by way of TCRdb, which keeps in-frame sequences with V and J called. Part of the clones is missing from these tables; in studies checked, under half for an unresolved V gene and the rest for unknown reasons. For V, J and clone size, that table is used; D and trimming come from the DNA. The sample table shows tens of thousands of clones, and roughly 85% are seen once. In total, the top ten clones hold more than 25% of the sample.

Study-wide findings and limitations: How much clinical and demographic metadata was included differed by source and by participant, and the metadata was provided uncurated.

This clonotype was sampled from a man in his sixties with active or convalescent COVID-19. What was sequenced was peripheral blood.

The CDR3 protein: CAYPCQGLNTEAFF. The rearranged chain carries TRBV30 and TRBJ1-1; the table's D call, TRBD1, has no DNA check behind it. The CDR3 covers 14 residues, taking in both the cysteine and the phenylalanine. From the germline V gene (reference sequence), CDR1 is GTSNPN and CDR2 is SVGIG.